This record concerns one T cell receptor (beta chain) sequence. Its antigen remains unidentified. The PCR was carried out with 60 Vbeta primers and 13 Jbeta primers. Profiling relied on immunoSEQ multiplex PCR, and the TCRdb table lists in-frame clones only, not all of them. The data contain tens of thousands of clones, 79% of them singletons. This entry comes from a study of cytomegalovirus exposure and HLA in healthy donors. Study-wide results and limits: Earlier findings revealed that most TCR beta V segments proved productive either about 87% or about 30% of the time.

In germline, CDR1 is LNHDA, CDR2 SQIVND (reference sequence). Trimming took off 5 bases at V and 5 bases at J, with 12 bases between the two ends. This CDR3 is built from 13 residues. Sequencing input: PBMCs. This clonotype was obtained from a woman in her thirties or forties in good health and CMV-seropositive. The chain recombines TRBV19 with TRBJ1-2, with unresolved D. The CDR3 nucleotides read TGTGCCAGTAGTCCCCCGGGAGGGTATGGCTACACCTTC. Its translation is CASSPPGGYGYTF.